This T cell receptor beta chain was documented in a study of brain T cells in children with intractable seizures. After removal of 5 bases from V and 1 base from J, the junction contained 3 bases not matched to a gene. CDR3 size: 14 residues. CDR1 and CDR2 (germline): SQVTM, ANQGSEA. Repertoires were generated with immunoSEQ multiplex PCR, while TCRdb's copy carries only in-frame clones and drops some. The repertoire has 35,000 to 50,000 clones, more than 80% of them found once; the top ten carry roughly 6%. The clonotype originates from a girl aged 2-10 years with tuberous sclerosis and intractable seizures. This specimen was peripheral blood, taken at surgery. The rearrangement joins TRBV29-1 to TRBJ2-2; TRBD1 aligns across 8 bases. The CDR3 loop reads CSVRGTGNTGELFF. DNA for the CDR3: TGCAGCGTTAGAGGGACAGGGAACACCGGGGAGCTGTTTTTT.